Presented here are 26 T cell receptor beta chains from one specimen sequenced in a study of graft-versus-host responses after intestinal transplantation. Measured with immunoSEQ multiplex PCR; TCRdb has only the in-frame clones, and not every one. Here the sample spans tens of thousands of clones, 55% to 60% being singletons. The sample consisted of alloreactive CD4+ T cells from a mixed lymphocyte reaction culture, taken before intestinal transplant. Noted subset: CFSE-low proliferating T cells sorted from approximately 6-day pre-transplant mixed lymphocyte reaction (GvH or HvG direction). These receptors were taken from a human patient who received an intestinal transplant.

The chain links TRBV19 to TRBJ2-7; no firm D call. V shed 4 bases and J shed 5 bases, with 12 bases lying between them. Germline CDR1 is LNHDA and CDR2 is SQIVND (reference sequence). This CDR3 contains 13 residues. The CDR3 reads CASSTRHDNEQYF. CDR3 sequence (DNA): TGTGCCAGTAGTACCCGCCACGACAACGAGCAGTACTTC.

This clone occurred once. The CDR3 sequence: CASEGLFTGELFF. CDR3 DNA sequence: TGTGCCAGCGAGGGCCTCTTCACCGGGGAGCTGTTTTTT. The V and J genes are TRBV7-8 and TRBJ2-2; weak D call: TRBD2 (5 bases). V shed 8 bases and J shed 4 bases, with 11 bases lying between them. The CDR3 totals 13 residues. The V gene's germline CDR1 is SGHVS and CDR2 FQNEAQ.

The CDR3 DNA reads TGTGCCAGCAGTTCCGTTCGCAGCTCCTACGAGCAGTACTTC. It codes for CASSSVRSSYEQYF. V and J are TRBV6-6 and TRBJ2-7; D gene ambiguous. CDR3 size: 14 residues. Trimming stripped 4 bases from V and 0 bases from J, with 10 bases between. Germline CDR1 and CDR2: MNHNY and SVGAGI (reference sequence).

The chain carries TRBV6-6 and TRBJ1-5; D possibly corresponds to TRBD1 (5 bases). V lost 6 bases and J lost 4, with 16 bases in between. The germline V gene has CDR1 MNHNY and CDR2 SVGAGI (reference sequence). This CDR3 region has 15 residues. The CDR3 coding sequence is TGTGCCAGCAGGACCGCAGGGTTAGGGAATCAGCCCCAGCATTTT. It yields the protein CASRTAGLGNQPQHF.

This clone was seen once. The chain uses TRBV7-6 and TRBJ1-4; D is unresolved. V was pared by 5 bases and J by 6 bases, with 13 bases between. The CDR3 is 14 residues long. Germline V gene data show CDR1 as SGHVS and CDR2 as FNYEAQ. The CDR3 region is CASSGYIGYEKLFF. In DNA, the CDR3 is TGTGCCAGCAGCGGTTATATCGGGTATGAAAAACTGTTTTTT.

The chain employs TRBV18 and TRBJ1-5; 7 nucleotides align to TRBD1. V dropped 10 bases and J dropped 4; count of bases not matched to a gene: 7. The CDR3 is 13 amino acids. The V gene's germline CDR1 is KGHSH and CDR2 LQKENI. The CDR3 sequence: CATAGGGNQPQHF. The CDR3 coding sequence is TGTGCCACCGCAGGGGGAGGAAATCAGCCCCAGCATTTT. Full variable domain (rest looked up from reference TRBV18 and TRBJ1-5): NAGVMQNPRHLVRRRGQEARLRCSPMKGHSHVYWYRQLPEEGLKFMVYLQKENIIDESGMPKERFSAEFPKEGPSILRIQQVVRGDSAAYFCATAGGGNQPQHFGDGTRLSIL.

The gene calls are TRBV10-3 and TRBJ2-3; 9 nucleotides align to TRBD1. The junction had 3 bases not matched to a gene; V was cut back by 5 bases and J by 3 bases. This CDR3 has 14 residues. Germline CDR1 is ENHRY and CDR2 is SYGVKD. The CDR3 loop reads CAISNRGLTDTQYF. The CDR3 bases are TGTGCCATCAGTAACAGGGGGCTAACAGATACGCAGTATTTT.

This clone occurred a few times. The same CDR3 also results from other DNA sequences found in this sample. This chain links TRBV2 with TRBJ2-7; 11 nucleotides agree with TRBD1. Germline V lookup: CDR1 SNHLY, CDR2 FYNNEI. This CDR3 comprises 16 residues. Losses at the gene ends were 2 bases for V and 4 bases for J; bases not matched to a gene: 7. The CDR3 spells CASSERQGQGGYEQYF. In DNA form, the CDR3 reads TGTGCCAGCAGTGAACGACAGGGACAGGGGGGATACGAGCAGTACTTC.

The CDR3 DNA follows: TGTGCCAGCAGTCCGGCGGGGGCGCGAGGAAACACCATATATTTT. Translation: CASSPAGARGNTIYF. The chain employs TRBV28 and TRBJ1-3; D possibly corresponds to TRBD1 (6 bases). The V gene lost 5 bases and the J gene lost 4 bases, with 15 bases spanning the gap. The CDR3 runs 15 residues. Germline loops: CDR1 MDHEN, CDR2 SYDVKM. Full variable domain (missing parts from reference TRBV28 and TRBJ1-3): DVKVTQSSRYLVKRTGEKVFLECVQDMDHENMFWYRQDPGLGLRLIYFSYDVKMKEKGDIPEGYSVSREKKERFSLILESASTNQTSMYLCASSPAGARGNTIYFGEGSWLTVV.

Relative to its sample, this clone is medium-sized. The chain links TRBV18 to TRBJ2-7, with unresolved D. Germline CDR1 is KGHSH and CDR2 is LQKENI. The CDR3 sequence is 14 residues long. Trimming shortened V by 1 base and J by 2 bases, and 9 bases separated the two germline ends. The CDR3 DNA reads as TGTGCCAGCTCACCACAGAGAACGGCCTACGAGCAGTACTTC. This encodes CASSPQRTAYEQYF.

V and J are TRBV10-3 and TRBJ1-1, with a tentative D call TRBD1 (5 bases). This CDR3 region has 12 residues. The germline V and J ends were trimmed by 4 bases and 6 bases, with 9 bases remaining between them. Germline assignment: CDR1 ENHRY and CDR2 SYGVKD. CDR3 sequence reads: CAISGGSPEAFF. DNA for the CDR3: TGTGCCATCAGTGGGGGCAGCCCTGAAGCTTTCTTT.

This rearrangement joins TRBV6-6 to TRBJ1-3; maybe TRBD1 (6 bases). This CDR3 region has 16 residues. The ends were cut back, 2 bases at V and 0 bases at J, with 11 bases in the middle. The germline gives CDR1 MNHNY, CDR2 SVGAGI (reference sequence). The CDR3 region has the DNA TGTGCCAGCAGTTACCCCGGACAGCTCTCTGGAAACACCATATATTTT. This encodes CASSYPGQLSGNTIYF.

This clone has just one count. The genes are TRBV5-8 and TRBJ2-2, with TRBD1 matching 7 bases. The CDR3 runs to 16 residues. With 4 bases clipped from V and 3 bases from J, the junction kept 9 bases outside the gene matches. From germline, CDR1 is SGHTS and CDR2 YDEGEE. This CDR3 reads CASSPNRGSDTGELFF. In nucleotides, the CDR3 is TGTGCCAGCAGCCCAAACAGGGGTAGTGACACCGGGGAGCTGTTTTTT.

This chain joins TRBV7-9 and TRBJ2-7, with 10 bases matching TRBD2. The CDR3 covers 16 residues. Germline V gives CDR1 SEHNR, CDR2 FQNEAQ (reference sequence). Trimming cost V 0 bases and J 0 bases; bases outside gene matches: 2. In nucleotides, the CDR3 is TGTGCCAGCAGCTTAGCGGGGACTAGCGCCTCCTACGAGCAGTACTTC. The encoded protein is CASSLAGTSASYEQYF.

This chain links TRBV6-1 with TRBJ2-6; a possible D gene is TRBD2 (6 bases). Germline V gives CDR1 MNHNS, CDR2 SASEGT. The CDR3 extends over 15 amino acids. V lost 6 bases, J lost 4 bases, and 13 bases lay in between. The CDR3 DNA follows: TGTGCCAGCAGCCCGTTGGGGAGGGGGGCCAACGTCCTGACTTTC. It is translated as CASSPLGRGANVLTF.

This chain uses TRBV2 with TRBJ2-5; TRBD2 might be the D (5 bases). CDR3 length: 13 amino acids. The V and J ends lost 6 bases and 5 bases respectively, with 13 bases between them. CDR1 is SNHLY and CDR2 is FYNNEI in the germline V gene. DNA for the CDR3: TGTGCCAGCAGGCTGAGCGGACTGGAGACCCAGTACTTC. It encodes CASRLSGLETQYF. The whole variable domain, filled in from reference TRBV2 and TRBJ2-5, reads EPEVTQTPSHQVTQMGQEVILRCVPISNHLYFYWYRQILGQKVEFLVSFYNNEISEKSEIFDDQFSVERPDGSNFTLKIRSTKLEDSAMYFCASRLSGLETQYFGPGTRLLVL.

V is TRBV4-1 and J is TRBJ1-3, with 11 bases fitting TRBD1. The germline V gene encodes CDR1 MGHRA and CDR2 YSYEKL. After removal of 2 bases from V and 1 base from J, the junction contained 4 bases not matched to a gene. The CDR3 has 17 amino acids. DNA of the CDR3: TGCGCCAGCAGCCAACTGGGGACAGGGGGGTCTGGAAACACCATATATTTT. This codes for CASSQLGTGGSGNTIYF.

This clone appeared a few times. V usage is TRBV27 and J usage is TRBJ2-1, with D maybe TRBD2 (6 bases). V lost 2 bases, J lost 7 bases, and 15 bases lay in between. The CDR3 extends over 15 amino acids. Germline CDR1 is MNHEY and CDR2 is SMNVEV (reference sequence). The CDR3: CASSLRFGSVNEQFF. CDR3 nucleotides: TGTGCCAGCAGTTTAAGGTTCGGGAGCGTGAATGAGCAGTTCTTC.

This clone was detected once. The chain is built from TRBV6-5 and TRBJ1-2, with D maybe TRBD1 (6 bases). V dropped 5 bases and J dropped 6 bases, with 19 bases sitting between them. The CDR3 loop spans 15 amino acids. CDR1 and CDR2 from the germline V gene are MNHEY and SVGAGI. The CDR3 DNA is TGTGCCAGCAGTCGTACAGGGTTCGTGATCCATGGCTACACCTTC. Its protein is CASSRTGFVIHGYTF.

In this sample, this clone turned up a few times. This chain joins TRBV5-1 and TRBJ2-7; weak D call: TRBD2 (6 bases). The CDR3 sequence is 15 residues long. Looked up from germline, CDR1 is SGHRS and CDR2 is YFSETQ. V was shortened by 4 bases and J by 0 bases, with 14 bases between the two germline ends. The chain's CDR3 is CASSPWGVNSYEQYF. The CDR3 nucleotides are TGCGCCAGCAGCCCTTGGGGGGTTAACTCCTACGAGCAGTACTTC.

The genes are TRBV7-2 and TRBJ2-7; D may be TRBD1 (6 bases). The CDR3 has 15 amino acids. The germline V and J ends were trimmed by 1 base and 3 bases, with 13 bases remaining between them. The germline V gene encodes CDR1 SGHTA and CDR2 FQGNSA. CDR3 residues: CASSLDRTAFYEQYF. CDR3 DNA: TGTGCCAGCAGCTTAGACCGGACAGCCTTCTACGAGCAGTACTTC.

This CDR3 is CASSPGQGRRETQYF. The DNA of the CDR3 is TGTGCCAGCAGCCCGGGACAGGGGCGTAGGGAGACCCAGTACTTC. The V gene is TRBV11-2, the J gene TRBJ2-5; 10 positions agree with TRBD1. V lost 5 bases, J lost 5 bases, and 8 bases stayed unmatched. Germline lookup yields CDR1 SGHAT and CDR2 FQNNGV. The CDR3 length is 15 residues. Full variable domain (rest looked up from reference TRBV11-2 and TRBJ2-5): EAGVAQSPRYKIIEKRQSVAFWCNPISGHATLYWYQQILGQGPKLLIQFQNNGVVDDSQLPKDRFSAERLKGVDSTLKIQPAKLEDSAVYLCASSPGQGRRETQYFGPGTRLLVL.

The gene calls are TRBV29-1 and TRBJ2-3; 9 bases line up with TRBD2. The CDR3 totals 15 residues. After removal of 4 bases from V and 4 bases from J, the junction contained 9 bases not matched to a gene. Germline lookup yields CDR1 SQVTM and CDR2 ANQGSEA. CDR3 sequence reads: CSVGSSGGSADTQYF. CDR3 coding DNA: TGCAGCGTTGGGTCAAGCGGGGGGAGCGCAGATACGCAGTATTTT.

CDR3 sequence: CASSGEVVTQYF. The CDR3 bases are TGTGCCAGCAGTGGTGAGGTTGTGACGCAGTATTTT. This chain uses TRBV2 with TRBJ2-3; D not resolved. There are 12 residues in the CDR3. Trimming left V 4 bases short and J 9 bases short, with 11 bases between. The germline V gene encodes CDR1 SNHLY and CDR2 FYNNEI.

CDR3 DNA sequence: TGTGCCAGCAGCCAAGAACCGAAAGCCAGGTACGAGCAGTACTTC. Amino acids: CASSQEPKARYEQYF. This chain joins TRBV4-2 and TRBJ2-7, with D unresolved. V was trimmed by 0 bases and J by 4 bases, leaving 13 bases between them. The CDR3 has 15 residues. Germline V gene sequence: CDR1 LGHNA, CDR2 YNFKEQ.

J is TRBJ1-4 and V is TRBV6-1, with D possibly matching TRBD1 (6 bases). Germline assignment: CDR1 MNHNS and CDR2 SASEGT. The V and J ends lost 8 bases and 5 bases respectively, with 6 bases between them. The CDR3 has 11 amino acids. The CDR3 spells CASGQNEKLFF. CDR3 bases: TGTGCCAGCGGACAGAATGAAAAACTGTTTTTT.